This T cell receptor (beta chain) was found in a study of shared clonotypes between healthy human individuals. Study details: A couple of women and three men aged 18 to 49 served as donors.

The CDR3 has 13 amino acids. CDR1 and CDR2 (germline): SGHTA, FQGNSA. V was clipped by 4 bases and J by 1 base, with 6 bases between them. Each subset's genomic DNA was shared equally among a number of immunoSEQ plates. TCRdb keeps only in-frame clones here, not all; method: immunoSEQ multiplex PCR. Seen here are some 2,400,000 clones, more than 90% observed once, and the top ten hold more than 0.1%. The authors divided CD4+ cells into CD45RA+ naive and CD45RA-negative memory subsets. Broader study findings: Depth was large, yet rarefaction showed that sorted-subset sequencing was incomplete.

This clone was counted a single time. Its antigen is still unknown. The chain employs TRBV7-2 and TRBJ2-3; the D is unclear. This clonotype was obtained from a man between 18 and 29 years old in good health. Sample: naive CD4+ T cells sorted from blood. This sample's subset: CD45RA+ positively selected. CDR3 sequence: CASSSFGTDTQYF. CDR3 bases: TGTGCCAGCAGCTCCTTCGGCACAGATACGCAGTATTTT.